Listed below are T cell receptor beta chains from one sample, sequenced in a study of T cell responses to AZD1222 COVID-19 vaccine. Measured with immunoSEQ multiplex PCR; TCRdb has only the in-frame clones, and not every one. The repertoire includes more than 20,000 clones, 87% of them detected once, and over 30% sits in the top ten. The sample here was peripheral blood, taken 28 days after the second AZD1222 dose. All receptors come from an adult who received the AZD1222 COVID-19 vaccine. CDR3s include the opening cysteine and the closing phenylalanine or tryptophan. D genes are given only for firm matches. Expanded clones are given a class, and other clones once, few, many or no size at all.

CDR3: CASSRPNTGELFF
DNA: TGTGCCAGCAGCCGACCGAACACCGGGGAGCTGTTTTTT
size: once
D: -
V: TRBV3-1/TRBV3-2
J: TRBJ2-2

CDR3: CASSQDYGSAYTEAFF
DNA: TGTGCCAGCAGCCAAGATTACGGCAGCGCCTACACTGAAGCTTTCTTT
size: -
D: -
V: TRBV14
J: TRBJ1-1

CDR3: CASGFGSNQPQHF
DNA: TGTGCTAGTGGTTTCGGAAGCAATCAGCCCCAGCATTTT
size: -
D: -
V: TRBV12-5
J: TRBJ1-5

CDR3: CASSPSARASYEQYF
DNA: TGTGCCAGCAGTCCGTCGGCCAGGGCGTCCTACGAGCAGTACTTC
size: -
D: -
V: TRBV5-4
J: TRBJ2-7

CDR3: CASSLDLVTDTQYF
DNA: TGTGCCAGCAGCTTAGATTTGGTCACAGATACGCAGTATTTT
size: -
D: -
V: TRBV11-2
J: TRBJ2-3

CDR3: CASSPMPGTSGMSYEQYF
DNA: TGTGCCAGCAGTCCAATGCCGGGCACTAGCGGGATGTCCTACGAGCAGTACTTC
size: -
D: TRBD2
V: TRBV7-2
J: TRBJ2-7

CDR3: CASSREMNTEAFF
DNA: TGTGCCAGCAGCAGAGAAATGAACACTGAAGCTTTCTTT
size: -
D: -
V: TRBV7-8
J: TRBJ1-1

CDR3: CASSLGDSSTDTQYF
DNA: TGTGCTAGCAGCTTAGGGGACAGCAGCACAGATACGCAGTATTTT
size: -
D: TRBD1
V: TRBV7-7
J: TRBJ2-3

CDR3: CASSLGHADTQYF
DNA: TGTGCCAGCAGCTTGGGCCATGCAGATACGCAGTATTTT
size: once
D: -
V: TRBV7-2
J: TRBJ2-3

CDR3: CASINSGIVIGELFF
DNA: TGTGCCAGCATCAATAGCGGGATAGTAATAGGGGAGCTGTTTTTT
size: -
D: TRBD2
V: TRBV28
J: TRBJ2-2

CDR3: CASSLIPYEQYF
DNA: TGTGCCAGCAGTCTCATCCCGTACGAGCAGTACTTC
size: -
D: -
V: TRBV28
J: TRBJ2-7

CDR3: CASRPPRGGDGPDTQYF
DNA: TGCGCCAGCAGGCCCCCACGGGGGGGTGACGGGCCAGATACGCAGTATTTT
size: -
D: TRBD2
V: TRBV23-1
J: TRBJ2-3

CDR3: CASSPTTNTEAFF
DNA: TGTGCCAGCAGCCCTACAACGAACACTGAAGCTTTCTTT
size: -
D: -
V: TRBV7-9
J: TRBJ1-1

CDR3: CASSVLGSPQHF
DNA: TGTGCCAGCAGTGTTCTGGGGTCGCCCCAGCATTTT
size: -
D: -
V: TRBV2
J: TRBJ1-5

CDR3: CASSSTSGGDTQYF
DNA: TGTGCCAGCAGTTCGACTAGCGGGGGAGATACGCAGTATTTT
size: -
D: TRBD2
V: TRBV2
J: TRBJ2-3

CDR3: CASSQTTGHSPLHF
DNA: TGTGCCAGCAGCCAAACGACAGGACATTCACCCCTCCACTTT
size: -
D: -
V: TRBV3-1/TRBV3-2
J: TRBJ1-6

CDR3: CASSPTGGALIGYGYTF
DNA: TGTGCCAGCTCACCGACGGGGGGCGCTTTGATCGGGTATGGCTACACCTTC
size: -
D: -
V: TRBV18
J: TRBJ1-2

CDR3: CASSVAFGREGYTF
DNA: TGTGCCAGCAGCGTAGCTTTTGGCCGAGAAGGCTACACCTTC
size: -
D: -
V: TRBV9
J: TRBJ1-2

CDR3: CASSPGLMAFF
DNA: TGTGCCAGCAGTCCCGGGCTGATGGCTTTCTTT
size: once
D: -
V: TRBV7-2
J: TRBJ1-1

CDR3: CASSSRTSGSNEQYF
DNA: TGTGCCAGTAGTTCCCGGACTAGCGGGAGCAACGAGCAGTACTTC
size: -
D: TRBD2
V: TRBV19
J: TRBJ2-7

CDR3: CASSRGSSYNEQFF
DNA: TGTGCCAGCAGCCGCGGGAGCTCCTACAATGAGCAGTTCTTC
size: -
D: TRBD2
V: TRBV7-2
J: TRBJ2-1

CDR3: CASSLAGEKLFF
DNA: TGCGCCAGCAGCTTGGCAGGCGAAAAACTGTTTTTT
size: -
D: -
V: TRBV5-1
J: TRBJ1-4

CDR3: CASSAEGMINEKLFF
DNA: TGTGCCAGCAGTGCCGAGGGGATGATCAATGAAAAACTGTTTTTT
size: -
D: -
V: TRBV2
J: TRBJ1-4

CDR3: CASSLLPGGAEAFF
DNA: TGTGCCAGCAGCTTACTCCCAGGAGGCGCTGAAGCTTTCTTT
size: once
D: -
V: TRBV5-5
J: TRBJ1-1

CDR3: CSVRRGPSYEQYF
DNA: TGCAGCGTCCGAAGGGGACCCTCCTACGAGCAGTACTTC
size: -
D: -
V: TRBV29-1
J: TRBJ2-7

CDR3: CASSIWTAAERNSPLHF
DNA: TGTGCCAGCAGTATATGGACAGCCGCAGAACGTAATTCACCCCTCCACTTT
size: -
D: -
V: TRBV28
J: TRBJ1-6

CDR3: CATSDLEGYEQYF
DNA: TGTGCCACCAGTGATTTGGAGGGGTACGAGCAGTACTTC
size: -
D: -
V: TRBV24-1
J: TRBJ2-7

CDR3: CASSFIGRQVGTEAFF
DNA: TGTGCCAGCAGCTTTATAGGTAGGCAGGTAGGCACTGAAGCTTTCTTT
size: -
D: -
V: TRBV5-6
J: TRBJ1-1

CDR3: CASSELRMTVNYGYTF
DNA: TGTGCCAGCAGTGAACTCCGAATGACAGTAAACTATGGCTACACCTTC
size: -
D: -
V: TRBV2
J: TRBJ1-2

CDR3: CASSQSEGQGNTEAFF
DNA: TGTGCCAGCAGCCAATCCGAGGGGCAAGGGAACACTGAAGCTTTCTTT
size: -
D: -
V: TRBV14
J: TRBJ1-1

CDR3: CASSSGQGSGEQYF
DNA: TGTGCCAGCAGCTCTGGACAGGGTTCGGGGGAGCAGTACTTC
size: -
D: TRBD1
V: TRBV5-8
J: TRBJ2-7

CDR3: CASSLAGDSYNEQFF
DNA: TGTGCCAGCAGCTTAGCGGGAGACTCCTACAATGAGCAGTTCTTC
size: -
D: -
V: TRBV11-2
J: TRBJ2-1

CDR3: CASSQAGAYQPQHF
DNA: TGTGCCAGCAGCCAAGCTGGAGCATATCAGCCCCAGCATTTT
size: -
D: -
V: TRBV3-1/TRBV3-2
J: TRBJ1-5

CDR3: CASSFGDRAYNEQFF
DNA: TGTGCCAGCAGCTTTGGGGACAGGGCGTACAATGAGCAGTTCTTC
size: few
D: TRBD1
V: TRBV5-6
J: TRBJ2-1

CDR3: CASSLSVGDGELFF
DNA: TGTGCCAGCAGTTTATCAGTGGGAGACGGGGAGCTGTTTTTT
size: medium-sized
D: -
V: TRBV27
J: TRBJ2-2

CDR3: CASSQDHGISYEQYF
DNA: TGCGCCAGCAGCCAAGATCATGGGATCTCCTACGAGCAGTACTTC
size: -
D: -
V: TRBV4-3
J: TRBJ2-7

CDR3: CASSFPQDVGDTQYF
DNA: TGCGCCAGCAGCTTCCCCCAGGACGTGGGAGATACGCAGTATTTT
size: -
D: -
V: TRBV5-1
J: TRBJ2-3

CDR3: CASSEEGGQETQYF
DNA: TGTGCCAGCAGCGAAGAGGGGGGGCAAGAGACCCAGTACTTC
size: -
D: -
V: TRBV9
J: TRBJ2-5

CDR3: CASSSRVNTEAFF
DNA: TGTGCCAGCAGCTCCAGGGTGAACACTGAAGCTTTCTTT
size: -
D: -
V: TRBV5-4
J: TRBJ1-1

CDR3: CASSQEAGQGSSYEQYF
DNA: TGTGCCAGCAGCCAAGAAGCAGGGCAGGGAAGCTCCTACGAGCAGTACTTC
size: -
D: -
V: TRBV14
J: TRBJ2-7

CDR3: CASSEGPTYEQYF
DNA: TGCGCCAGCAGTGAGGGGCCGACCTACGAGCAGTACTTC
size: -
D: -
V: TRBV10-1
J: TRBJ2-7

CDR3: CATSRGGTNTEAFF
DNA: TGTGCCACCTCGAGGGGGGGGACGAACACTGAAGCTTTCTTT
size: few
D: -
V: TRBV19
J: TRBJ1-1

CDR3: CSVADRGGETQYF
DNA: TGCAGCGTCGCTGACAGGGGTGGGGAGACCCAGTACTTC
size: -
D: TRBD1
V: TRBV29-1
J: TRBJ2-5

CDR3: CASSLDRDRVVGSYEQYF
DNA: TGTGCCAGCAGCCTCGACCGGGACAGGGTAGTCGGGTCCTACGAGCAGTACTTC
size: -
D: TRBD1
V: TRBV28
J: TRBJ2-7

CDR3: CATMGQGLNTEAFF
DNA: TGTGCCACCATGGGTCAGGGACTGAACACTGAAGCTTTCTTT
size: -
D: -
V: TRBV28
J: TRBJ1-1

CDR3: CASSTDRDGNYGYTF
DNA: TGTGCCAGTAGTACCGACAGGGATGGTAACTATGGCTACACCTTC
size: -
D: TRBD1
V: TRBV19
J: TRBJ1-2

CDR3: CASIGRGSTQYF
DNA: TGTGCCAGTATCGGCCGGGGGAGCACGCAGTATTTT
size: -
D: -
V: TRBV19
J: TRBJ2-3

CDR3: CASSPLSGTGVYEQYF
DNA: TGTGCCAGCTCCCCCCTATCTGGGACAGGTGTCTACGAGCAGTACTTC
size: -
D: TRBD1
V: TRBV18
J: TRBJ2-7

CDR3: CASSQDEAATSTDTQYF
DNA: TGCGCCAGCAGCCAAGATGAGGCAGCTACTAGCACAGATACGCAGTATTTT
size: -
D: -
V: TRBV4-1
J: TRBJ2-3

CDR3: CASSQRGRSTDTQYF
DNA: TGCGCCAGCAGCCAAAGGGGCAGGAGCACAGATACGCAGTATTTT
size: -
D: -
V: TRBV4-1
J: TRBJ2-3

CDR3: CASRTGQYLSNQPQHF
DNA: TGTGCCAGCAGAACGGGACAGTACCTTAGCAATCAGCCCCAGCATTTT
size: -
D: TRBD1
V: TRBV28
J: TRBJ1-5

CDR3: CASSSDREPGEQYF
DNA: TGCGCCAGCAGCAGCGACAGAGAACCTGGCGAGCAGTACTTC
size: once
D: -
V: TRBV5-1
J: TRBJ2-7

CDR3: CASREGFSGEQYF
DNA: TGTGCCAGTCGGGAGGGGTTTTCAGGAGAGCAGTACTTC
size: -
D: TRBD2
V: TRBV27
J: TRBJ2-7

CDR3: CAGWTGQANQPQHF
DNA: TGTGCCGGCTGGACAGGGCAGGCCAATCAGCCCCAGCATTTT
size: -
D: TRBD1
V: TRBV6-5
J: TRBJ1-5

CDR3: CASSPTEITDTQYF
DNA: TGTGCCAGCTCACCCACAGAGATCACAGATACGCAGTATTTT
size: -
D: -
V: TRBV18
J: TRBJ2-3

CDR3: CASRPNGQGRDEQFF
DNA: TGTGCCAGCAGACCTAATGGACAGGGCCGCGATGAGCAGTTCTTC
size: -
D: TRBD1
V: TRBV6-6
J: TRBJ2-1

CDR3: CASSFRDTGYEQYF
DNA: TGCGCCAGCAGCTTTCGGGACACGGGCTACGAGCAGTACTTC
size: -
D: -
V: TRBV5-1
J: TRBJ2-7

CDR3: CASSRPGTGNGEAFF
DNA: TGTGCCAGCAGCCGTCCCGGGACAGGGAATGGTGAAGCTTTCTTT
size: -
D: TRBD1
V: TRBV6-2/TRBV6-3
J: TRBJ1-1